These 18 T cell receptor beta chains were all obtained from the same sample, sequenced in a study of regulatory T cells in long-lasting Graves disease. Relying on iRepertoire HTBI primers and Arm-PCR of CDR3 regions, the team built TCR beta libraries. Each CDR3 protein is one row after TCRdb ran MiXCR on the multiplex PCR reads. The sample lists a few hundred thousand distinct CDR3 sequences; around 19% were seen once. Time point denoted: newly diagnosed GD, antithyroid drugs for less than 3 months. The TCR library was made from RNA that had been extracted from PBMCs in TRIzol. The starting material was peripheral blood mononuclear cells (PBMCs), obtained at new diagnosis, from a patient treated with antithyroid drugs. These receptors were obtained from a female donor with Graves disease.

This clonotype occurred many times. This chain joins TRBV3-1 and TRBJ1-6, with a weak D call TRBD1 (5 bases). The CDR3 is 16 amino acids. From germline, CDR1 is LGHDT and CDR2 YNNKEL (reference sequence). Trimming pared 0 bases from V and 7 bases from J, leaving 13 bases between. CDR3 in amino acids: CASSQDLAGGNSPLHF. In DNA, the CDR3 is TGTGCCAGCAGCCAAGATCTGGCGGGGGGGAATTCACCCCTCCACTTT.

This clonotype was seen ten or more times. The chain joins TRBV20-1 to TRBJ1-1; maybe TRBD1 (5 bases). This CDR3 has 11 amino acids. Germline loops: CDR1 DFQATT, CDR2 SNEGSKA (reference sequence). Trimming removed 1 base from V and 10 bases from J, with 10 bases in between. CDR3 region: CSARGPRGAFF. The CDR3 DNA sequence: TGCAGTGCTAGAGGACCGAGGGGAGCTTTCTTT.

J is TRBJ2-6 and V is TRBV5-8; weak D call: TRBD2 (5 bases). Germline CDR1 reads SGHTS; CDR2 reads YDEGEE. CDR3 length: 15 residues. V shed 1 base and J shed 3 bases, with 8 bases lying between them. The CDR3 DNA reads as TGTGCCAGCAGCTTGACGGGGTATGGGGCCAACGTCCTGACTTTC. Translating it yields CASSLTGYGANVLTF.

This rearrangement joins TRBV29-1 to TRBJ2-3; D is unclear. CDR1 and CDR2 from the germline V gene are SQVTM and ANQGSEA. The CDR3 covers 14 residues. Trimming pared 0 bases from V and 1 base from J, leaving 8 bases between. Here the CDR3 DNA reads TGCAGCGTTGAAGACCCCGGTGGCACAGATACGCAGTATTTT. This encodes CSVEDPGGTDTQYF.

This clonotype was seen ten or more times. V usage is TRBV12-3 or TRBV12-4 and J usage is TRBJ2-5; 10 bases map to TRBD2. J was trimmed by 7 bases and V by 6 bases; bases with no gene match: 8. There are 14 residues in the CDR3. The CDR3 loop is CASSLAGEGGTQYF. The CDR3 DNA reads as TGTGCCAGCAGCCTAGCGGGAGAGGGAGGGACCCAGTACTTC.

This clonotype has at least ten counts. V gene TRBV6-5 combines with J gene TRBJ2-2, with 11 nucleotides matching TRBD2. Germline values: CDR1 MNHEY, CDR2 SVGAGI. The ends lost 2 bases at V and 1 base at J; junction bases unmatched: 0. This CDR3 is built from 16 residues. The CDR3 spells CASSYGTSGNTGELFF. The CDR3 DNA follows: TGTGCCAGCAGTTACGGGACTAGCGGGAACACCGGGGAGCTGTTTTTT.

This clonotype was seen at least ten times. The chain carries TRBV28 and TRBJ1-2; 8 nucleotides match TRBD1. Germline V gene lookup returns CDR1 MDHEN and CDR2 SYDVKM. V trimming: 7 bases; J trimming: 0 bases; junction bases outside the gene matches: 7. The CDR3 runs 15 residues. DNA of the CDR3: TGTGCCAGCATAGACAGGGGCCTACCTAACTATGGCTACACCTTC. Protein: CASIDRGLPNYGYTF.

This clonotype was seen once. The chain has TRBV5-5 and TRBJ2-3; D uncertain. The J call is in doubt because the DNA end fits TRBJ1-5 better. The CDR3 covers 15 residues. From germline, CDR1 is SGHKS and CDR2 YYEKEE (reference sequence). The DNA for the CDR3 is TGTGCCAGCAGCTTGATCCCGGGAGCCAAAGATACGCAGCATTTT. Encoded protein: CASSLIPGAKDTQHF.

This clonotype was found many times. DNA for the CDR3: TGTGCCAGCAGTTTATCTGGGATTGGAAACACCATATATTTT. Translated: CASSLSGIGNTIYF. This sequence joins TRBV27 and TRBJ1-3, with D uncertain. Germline V gene lookup returns CDR1 MNHEY and CDR2 SMNVEV (reference sequence). V lost 0 bases and J lost 3, with 6 bases in between. The CDR3 is made up of 14 amino acids.

The table lists this clonotype with many counts. This rearrangement joins TRBV24-1 to TRBJ2-1; D unclear. V shed 0 bases and J shed 9 bases, with 11 bases lying between them. CDR1 and CDR2 (germline): KGHDR, SFDVKD. The CDR3 length is 14 residues. CDR3 in DNA: TGTGCCACCAGTGATTTGCAAGGAGCAAGTGAGCAGTTCTTC. The encoded protein is CATSDLQGASEQFF.

This clonotype was seen at least ten times. V usage is TRBV7-3 and J usage is TRBJ2-7; TRBD2 might be the D (7 bases). V dropped 3 bases and J dropped 7 bases, with 19 bases sitting between them. This CDR3 contains 15 residues. The V gene's germline CDR1 is SGHTA and CDR2 FQGTGA. The CDR3 region is CASSLGGQGSAEQYF. CDR3 in DNA: TGTGCCAGCAGCTTGGGGGGGCAGGGGTCTGCGGAGCAGTACTTC.

This clonotype was observed a single time. This chain joins TRBV20-1 and TRBJ2-7; 14 bases align to TRBD2. The CDR3 runs 15 residues. V was clipped by 2 bases and J by 9 bases; unmatched bases: 9. The germline gives CDR1 DFQATT, CDR2 SNEGSKA (reference sequence). This chain's CDR3 is CSARMGTSGRGGQYF. CDR3 DNA sequence: TGCAGTGCTAGAATGGGGACTAGCGGGAGAGGCGGGCAGTACTTC.

This clonotype was recorded at least ten times. The chain employs TRBV24-1 and TRBJ2-3; no clear D. The CDR3 runs to 16 residues. V was pared by 3 bases and J by 0 bases, with 12 bases between. Per the germline V gene, CDR1 is KGHDR and CDR2 is SFDVKD. This CDR3 reads CATSDRVVGSTDTQYF. The CDR3 DNA sequence: TGTGCCACCAGTGATCGGGTAGTCGGGAGCACAGATACGCAGTATTTT.

This clonotype was observed at least ten times. The rearrangement links TRBV27 to TRBJ1-2, with D perhaps TRBD1 (6 bases). V shed 2 bases and J shed 6 bases, with 16 bases lying between them. The V gene's germline CDR1 is MNHEY and CDR2 SMNVEV (reference sequence). This CDR3 contains 15 residues. CDR3 bases: TGTGCCAGCAGTTTAATGATGGGGGGCGGCGATGGCTACACCTTC. Protein: CASSLMMGGGDGYTF.

Ten or more counts support this clonotype. V and J are TRBV7-3 and TRBJ1-2; D is uncertain. CDR3 size: 15 residues. Trimming removed 2 bases at V and 3 bases at J, with 13 bases between. Per the germline V gene, CDR1 is SGHTA and CDR2 is FQGTGA. The CDR3, as DNA: TGTGCCAGCAGCTTAGCTCCGGGCCTGGACTATGGCTACACCTTC. Amino acids: CASSLAPGLDYGYTF.

Many counts were recorded for this clonotype. V is TRBV27 and J is TRBJ2-5, with D tentatively TRBD1 (6 bases). Trimming stripped 8 bases from V and 1 base from J, with 14 bases between. Per the germline V gene, CDR1 is MNHEY and CDR2 is SMNVEV (reference sequence). The CDR3 totals 14 residues. The CDR3 nucleotides read TGTGCCAGCTCTACCGACAGGATCCAAGAGACCCAGTACTTC. Translating gives CASSTDRIQETQYF.

This clonotype was counted between two and nine times. Compared with germline, one end of the junction differs, possibly owing to a read error. The chain is built from TRBV7-2 and TRBJ2-3; 10 bases align to TRBD2. The V gene's germline CDR1 is SGHTA and CDR2 FQGNSA. The CDR3 consists of 16 residues. The CDR3 is CASSYLAGDPTDAQYF. The CDR3 DNA is TGTGCCAGCAGCTATCTAGCGGGGGATCCCACAGATGCGCAGTATTTT.

This clonotype was counted ten times or more. The chain recombines TRBV6-1 with TRBJ2-2, with 8 bases aligning to TRBD1. Per the germline V gene, CDR1 is MNHNS and CDR2 is SASEGT. The CDR3 sequence is 15 residues long. The V and J ends lost 6 bases and 7 bases, in that order; junction bases with no gene match: 10. The CDR3 DNA is TGTGCCAGCAGAATACAGGACAGGGTGGACGGGGAGCTGTTTTTT. Its translation: CASRIQDRVDGELFF.